Described below is a single T cell receptor (beta chain) sequence and its context. Together with a sample-barcoded 5' primer, a J-beta primer mix was included in a second PCR lasting about 7 to 11 cycles. TCRdb used MiXCR to reprocess the 5' RACE reads, holding one entry per CDR3 protein. Of about 640,000 distinct CDR3 sequences detected, about 53% appear once; the ten largest clones hold around 37%. These data originate in a study of blood T cells in healthy people across ages. This CDR3 is 18 amino acids long. This receptor was obtained from a man aged 55 to 70 in good health. The sample comprised blood. The chain recombines TRBV21-1 with TRBJ2-5; the tabulated D call, TRBD1, remains unverified against the DNA. TRBV21-1 is labeled a pseudogene. This chain's CDR3 is CASSHRGRGEDVGNEQYF. The DNA of the CDR3 is TGTGCCAGCAGCCACCGCGGACGGGGGGAAGACGTGGGCAATGAGCAGTACTTC.